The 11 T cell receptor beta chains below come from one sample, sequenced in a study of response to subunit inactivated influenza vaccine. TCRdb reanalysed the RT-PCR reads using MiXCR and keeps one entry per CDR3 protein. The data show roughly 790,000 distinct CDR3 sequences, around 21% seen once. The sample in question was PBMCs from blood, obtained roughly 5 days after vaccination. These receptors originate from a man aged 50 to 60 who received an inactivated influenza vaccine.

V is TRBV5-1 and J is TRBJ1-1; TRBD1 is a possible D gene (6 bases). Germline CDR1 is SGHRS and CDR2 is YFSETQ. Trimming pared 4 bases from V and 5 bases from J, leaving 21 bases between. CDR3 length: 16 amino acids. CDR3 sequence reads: CASSPDPRGKVTEAFF. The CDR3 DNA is TGCGCCAGCAGCCCGGACCCCAGGGGTAAGGTGACTGAAGCTTTCTTT.

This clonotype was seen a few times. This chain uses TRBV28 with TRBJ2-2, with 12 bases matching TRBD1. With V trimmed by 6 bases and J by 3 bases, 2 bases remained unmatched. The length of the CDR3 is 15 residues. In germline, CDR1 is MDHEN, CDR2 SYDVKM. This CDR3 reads CASRGQGAYTGELFF. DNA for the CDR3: TGTGCCAGCAGGGGACAGGGGGCCTACACCGGGGAGCTGTTTTTT.

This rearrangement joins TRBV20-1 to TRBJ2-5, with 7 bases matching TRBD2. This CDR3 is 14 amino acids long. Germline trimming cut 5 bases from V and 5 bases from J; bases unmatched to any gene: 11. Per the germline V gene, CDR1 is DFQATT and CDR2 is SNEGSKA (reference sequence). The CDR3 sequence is CSAPLVSGGETQYF. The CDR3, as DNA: TGCAGTGCTCCCCTGGTGTCCGGGGGGGAGACCCAGTACTTC.

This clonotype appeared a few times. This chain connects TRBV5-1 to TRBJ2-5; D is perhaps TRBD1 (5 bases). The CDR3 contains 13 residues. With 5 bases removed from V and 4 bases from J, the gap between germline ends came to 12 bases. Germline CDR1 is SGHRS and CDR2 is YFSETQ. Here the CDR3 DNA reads TGCGCCAGCAGTGTCCAGGGTGTAGAGACCCAGTACTTC. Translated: CASSVQGVETQYF. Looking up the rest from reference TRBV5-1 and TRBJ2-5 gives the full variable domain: KAGVTQTPRYLIKTRGQQVTLSCSPISGHRSVSWYQQTPGQGLQFLFEYFSETQRNKGNFPGRFSGRQFSNSRSEMNVSTLELGDSALYLCASSVQGVETQYFGPGTRLLVL.

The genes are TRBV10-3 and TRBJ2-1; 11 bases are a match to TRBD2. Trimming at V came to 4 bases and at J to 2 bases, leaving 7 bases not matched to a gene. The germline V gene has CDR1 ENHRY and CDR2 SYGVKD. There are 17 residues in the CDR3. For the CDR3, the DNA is TGTGCCATCAGTGTTGGAGGACTAGCGGGTACCTACAATGAGCAGTTCTTC. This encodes CAISVGGLAGTYNEQFF.

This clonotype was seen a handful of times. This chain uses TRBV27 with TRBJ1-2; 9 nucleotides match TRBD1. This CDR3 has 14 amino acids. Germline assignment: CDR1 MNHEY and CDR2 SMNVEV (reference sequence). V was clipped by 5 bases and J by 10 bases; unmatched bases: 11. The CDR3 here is CASSRTGTGLVYTF. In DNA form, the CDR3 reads TGTGCCAGCAGTCGCACCGGGACAGGGTTAGTCTACACCTTC.

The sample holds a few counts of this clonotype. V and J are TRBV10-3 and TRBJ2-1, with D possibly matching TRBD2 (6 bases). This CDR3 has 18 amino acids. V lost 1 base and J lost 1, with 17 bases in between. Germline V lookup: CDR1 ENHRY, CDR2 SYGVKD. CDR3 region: CAISEFSGGHNSYNEQFF. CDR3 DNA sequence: TGTGCCATCAGTGAGTTTTCCGGGGGTCATAATTCCTACAATGAGCAGTTCTTC.

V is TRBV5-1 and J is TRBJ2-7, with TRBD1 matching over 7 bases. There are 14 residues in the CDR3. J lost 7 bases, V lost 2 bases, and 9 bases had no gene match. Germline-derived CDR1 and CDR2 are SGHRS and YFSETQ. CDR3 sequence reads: CASSFGSAGGEQYF. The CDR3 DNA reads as TGCGCCAGCAGCTTTGGTTCGGCAGGGGGTGAGCAGTACTTC.

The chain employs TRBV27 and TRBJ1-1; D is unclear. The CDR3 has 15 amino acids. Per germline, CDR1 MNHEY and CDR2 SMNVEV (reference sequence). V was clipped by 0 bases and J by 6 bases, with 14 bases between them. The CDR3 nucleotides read TGTGCCAGCAGTTTATCGGCCAATCCGAGCGCTGAAGCTTTCTTT. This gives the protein CASSLSANPSAEAFF.

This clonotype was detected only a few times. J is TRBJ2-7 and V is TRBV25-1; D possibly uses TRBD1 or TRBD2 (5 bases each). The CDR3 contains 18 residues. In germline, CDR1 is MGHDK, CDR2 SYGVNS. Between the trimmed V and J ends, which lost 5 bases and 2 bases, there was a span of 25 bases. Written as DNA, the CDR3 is TGTGCCAGCAGTAGCGGTTTTGGGGCAGCCGGGATGGCCTACGAGCAGTACTTC. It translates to CASSSGFGAAGMAYEQYF.

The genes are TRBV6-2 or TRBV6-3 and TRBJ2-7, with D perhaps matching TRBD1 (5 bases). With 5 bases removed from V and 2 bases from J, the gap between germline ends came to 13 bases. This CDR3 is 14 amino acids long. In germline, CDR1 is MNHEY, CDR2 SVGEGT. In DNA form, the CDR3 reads TGTGCCAGCAGTATCCTCGGACAAGCCTACGAGCAGTACTTC. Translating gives CASSILGQAYEQYF.